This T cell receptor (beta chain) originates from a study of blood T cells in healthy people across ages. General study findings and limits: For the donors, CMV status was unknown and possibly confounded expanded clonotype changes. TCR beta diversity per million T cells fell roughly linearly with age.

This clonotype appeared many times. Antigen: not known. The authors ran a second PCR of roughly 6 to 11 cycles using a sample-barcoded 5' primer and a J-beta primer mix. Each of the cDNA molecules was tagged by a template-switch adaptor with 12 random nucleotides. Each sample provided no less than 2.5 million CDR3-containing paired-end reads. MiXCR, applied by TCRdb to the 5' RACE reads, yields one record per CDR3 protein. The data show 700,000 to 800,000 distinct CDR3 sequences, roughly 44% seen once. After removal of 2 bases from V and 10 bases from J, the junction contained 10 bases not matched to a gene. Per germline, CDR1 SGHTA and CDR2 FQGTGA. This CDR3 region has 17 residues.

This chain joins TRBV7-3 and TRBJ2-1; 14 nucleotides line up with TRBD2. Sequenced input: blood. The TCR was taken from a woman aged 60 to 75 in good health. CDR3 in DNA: TGTGCCAGCAGCTTAGAAAAAGGGACTAGCGGGAGCGGAGAGCAGTTCTTC. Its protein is CASSLEKGTSGSGEQFF. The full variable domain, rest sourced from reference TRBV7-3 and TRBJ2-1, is GAGVSQTPSNKVTEKGKYVELRCDPISGHTALYWYRQSLGQGPEFLIYFQGTGAADDSGLPNDRFFAVRPEGSVSTLKIQRTERGDSAVYLCASSLEKGTSGSGEQFFGPGTRLTVL.